This entry lists 4 T cell receptor beta chains sequenced from one sample in a study of cytomegalovirus exposure and HLA in healthy donors. The primer mix had 60 Vbeta and 13 Jbeta primers. Repertoires were generated with immunoSEQ multiplex PCR, while TCRdb's copy carries only in-frame clones and drops some. Of around 130,000 clones in the sample, approximately 69% are singletons; the top ten hold 6% to 8.5%. Sequencing input: PBMCs. The source of these receptors is a man aged 40-55 years in good health and CMV-seropositive.

This sequence joins TRBV19 and TRBJ1-1; the match to TRBD1 covers 7 bases. The junction had 5 bases not matched to a gene; V was cut back by 6 bases and J by 1 base. Germline V gene sequence: CDR1 LNHDA, CDR2 SQIVND (reference sequence). The CDR3 loop spans 14 amino acids. CDR3 amino acids: CASSAAGGNTEAFF. DNA for the CDR3: TGTGCCAGTAGCGCGGCAGGGGGGAACACTGAAGCTTTCTTT.

A note on this clone: The same CDR3 also results from other DNA sequences found in this sample. The chain recombines TRBV5-6 with TRBJ2-7; TRBD1 agrees at 8 bases. Per the germline V gene, CDR1 is SGHDT and CDR2 is YYEEEE. This CDR3 comprises 14 residues. J gave up 3 bases and V 3 bases, and 5 bases lay outside the gene matches. The CDR3 here is CASSSGTGFYEQYF. The CDR3, as DNA: TGTGCCAGCAGCTCCGGGACAGGTTTCTACGAGCAGTACTTC.

The rearrangement joins TRBV7-9 to TRBJ1-6; D remains unclear. This CDR3 comprises 14 residues. Germline V lookup: CDR1 SEHNR, CDR2 FQNEAQ (reference sequence). V shed 2 bases and J shed 5 bases, with 7 bases lying between them. For the CDR3, the DNA is TGTGCCAGCAGCTTATCTACGAATAATTCACCCCTCCACTTT. This translates into CASSLSTNNSPLHF.

This clone was observed a handful of times. Other DNA sequences of this sample code for an identical CDR3. J is TRBJ2-7 and V is TRBV7-9; TRBD2 matches at 8 bases. The CDR3 loop spans 16 amino acids. Germline V CDR1 and CDR2: SEHNR, FQNEAQ (reference sequence). V shed 4 bases and J 1 base; nucleotides not matched to a gene: 9. The CDR3 region is CASSSPTSGSSYEQYF. CDR3 bases: TGTGCCAGCAGCTCCCCCACTAGCGGCTCGTCCTACGAGCAGTACTTC.